The subject of this entry is one T cell receptor (beta chain). Its antigen is unidentified. The entry originates in a study of T cell responses to AZD1222 COVID-19 vaccine. General study findings and limits: The study found Spike-specific TCR breadth and depth rose after two AZD1222 doses. Females made up more of the donors, who were largely white British, and clonal diversity may have come out too low.

Germline loops: CDR1 MNHNY, CDR2 SVGAGI (reference sequence). CDR3 length equals 12 residues. The V and J ends lost 8 bases and 11 bases, in that order; junction bases with no gene match: 11. Libraries were prepared by immunoSEQ multiplex PCR; TCRdb keeps only in-frame clonotypes and omits some of them. Among 85,000 to 120,000 clones, about four fifths were seen once, and the ten largest hold over 15%. The V gene is TRBV6-6, the J gene TRBJ1-1; 7 bases are a match to TRBD1. This specimen consisted of peripheral blood, obtained on day 0 of AZD1222 vaccination. This receptor was obtained from an adult in good health. CDR3 nucleotide sequence: TGTGCCAGCCAACCAAAGGGGACAGTGGCTTTCTTT. Protein product: CASQPKGTVAFF.